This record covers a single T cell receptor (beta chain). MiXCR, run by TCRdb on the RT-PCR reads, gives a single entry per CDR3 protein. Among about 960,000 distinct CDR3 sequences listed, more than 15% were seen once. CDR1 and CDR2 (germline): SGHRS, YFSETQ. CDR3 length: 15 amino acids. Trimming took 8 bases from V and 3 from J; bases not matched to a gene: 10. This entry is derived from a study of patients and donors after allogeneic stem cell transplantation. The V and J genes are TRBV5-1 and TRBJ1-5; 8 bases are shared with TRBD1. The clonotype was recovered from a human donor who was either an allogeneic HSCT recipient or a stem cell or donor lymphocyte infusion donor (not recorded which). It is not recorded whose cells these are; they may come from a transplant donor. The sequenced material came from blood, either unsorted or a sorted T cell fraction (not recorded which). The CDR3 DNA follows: TGCGCCAGTAAGAAGAAACAGGGGGTCAATCAGCCCCAGCATTTT. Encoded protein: CASKKKQGVNQPQHF.